One and the same sample provided the 17 T cell receptor beta chains below, sequenced in a study of blood T cell repertoires in COVID-19. Sequencing was performed with immunoSEQ multiplex PCR; in TCRdb, only in-frame clones are kept and a portion is missing. The table records about 140,000 clones, roughly 80% of them present only once. The sample taken for sequencing was peripheral blood. These receptors were taken from a woman in her sixties or seventies with acute or convalescent COVID-19.

This chain uses TRBV7-8 with TRBJ1-2, with D unresolved. The length of the CDR3 is 16 residues. Trimming pared 1 base from V and 0 bases from J, leaving 12 bases between. Germline V lookup: CDR1 SGHVS, CDR2 FQNEAQ. Here the CDR3 reads CASSLETDITNYGYTF. The CDR3 coding sequence is TGTGCCAGCAGCTTAGAAACAGACATAACTAACTATGGCTACACCTTC. The complete variable domain, with remaining parts taken from reference TRBV7-8 and TRBJ1-2, reads GAGVSQSPRYKVAKRGQDVALRCDPISGHVSLFWYQQALGQGPEFLTYFQNEAQLDKSGLPSDRFFAERPEGSVSTLKIQRTQQEDSAVYLCASSLETDITNYGYTFGSGTRLTVV.

This chain links TRBV12-5 with TRBJ2-7; 7 bases match TRBD1. V lost 2 bases and J lost 2; bases outside the gene matches: 6. The CDR3 consists of 15 residues. In germline, CDR1 is LGHNT, CDR2 FRNRAP. The CDR3 loop reads CASGLPRTGTYEQYF. The DNA of the CDR3 is TGTGCTAGTGGTTTGCCCAGGACAGGAACCTACGAGCAGTACTTC.

The rearrangement joins TRBV27 to TRBJ1-1; D call uncertain. The CDR3 contains 13 residues. V was shortened by 7 bases and J by 1 base, with 10 bases between the two germline ends. Germline V gene sequence: CDR1 MNHEY, CDR2 SMNVEV (reference sequence). This chain's CDR3 is CASKRAGNTEAFF. In nucleotides, the CDR3 is TGTGCCAGCAAGCGGGCTGGGAACACTGAAGCTTTCTTT.

For the CDR3, the DNA is TGTGCCAGCAGTTTATTTCGACAAAGCTCCTACGAGCAGTACTTC. This translates into CASSLFRQSSYEQYF. The chain is built from TRBV28 and TRBJ2-7; D is unresolved. CDR3 length: 15 amino acids. Trimming stripped 1 base from V and 0 bases from J, with 10 bases between. In germline, CDR1 is MDHEN, CDR2 SYDVKM.

V and J are TRBV15 and TRBJ1-4; no clear D. V gave up 0 bases and J gave up 7 bases, with 15 bases separating them. CDR3 length: 16 amino acids. Germline V CDR1 and CDR2: LNHNV, YYDKDF (reference sequence). The CDR3 here is CATSRDRTVLGEKLFF. CDR3 in DNA: TGTGCCACCAGCAGAGATCGAACAGTCTTGGGTGAAAAACTGTTTTTT.

The V call is TRBV2, the J call TRBJ2-3, with 7 nucleotides matching TRBD2. Germline-derived CDR1 and CDR2 are SNHLY and FYNNEI. With 11 bases clipped from V and 5 bases from J, the junction kept 10 bases outside the gene matches. The CDR3 is 13 amino acids. The CDR3 region is CACLLAEGDTQYF. As DNA, the CDR3 is TGTGCCTGTCTTCTAGCGGAGGGAGATACGCAGTATTTT.

This chain joins TRBV30 and TRBJ1-2; possibly TRBD1 for D (5 bases). Germline V gives CDR1 GTSNPN, CDR2 SVGIG (reference sequence). The CDR3 spans 13 residues. The V gene lost 7 bases and the J gene lost 8 bases, with 20 bases spanning the gap. The DNA of the CDR3 is TGTGCCTCTACAGTGGGGGGTTTGAGAGGCTACACCTTC. Its translation is CASTVGGLRGYTF.

V is TRBV15 and J is TRBJ1-1; the D gene is possibly TRBD1 (6 bases). The CDR3 has 13 residues. Trimming took off 6 bases at V and 6 bases at J, with 14 bases between the two ends. CDR1 LNHNV and CDR2 YYDKDF come from the germline V gene (reference sequence). Here the CDR3 reads CATRAGALAEAFF. CDR3 nucleotides: TGTGCCACCAGAGCGGGGGCTTTAGCTGAAGCTTTCTTT.

This rearrangement joins TRBV28 to TRBJ2-7, with TRBD2 identical over 7 bases. The CDR3 has 14 residues. Germline V CDR1 and CDR2: MDHEN, SYDVKM. Trimming cost V 8 bases and J 3 bases; bases outside gene matches: 10. The CDR3 here is CASEGREFGYEQYF. CDR3 sequence (DNA): TGTGCCAGCGAAGGGAGGGAGTTCGGCTACGAGCAGTACTTC.

The genes are TRBV9 and TRBJ1-4; D ambiguous. The V and J ends lost 1 base and 3 bases respectively, with 7 bases between them. Per the germline V gene, CDR1 is SGDLS and CDR2 is YYNGEE. The CDR3 has 14 amino acids. CDR3 nucleotides: TGTGCCAGCAGCGTACAGGTATCTAATGAAAAACTGTTTTTT. Its translation is CASSVQVSNEKLFF. Together with reference TRBV9 and TRBJ1-4, the CDR3 gives the full variable domain: DSGVTQTPKHLITATGQRVTLRCSPRSGDLSVYWYQQSLDQGLQFLIQYYNGEERAKGNILERFSAQQFPDLHSELNLSSLELGDSALYFCASSVQVSNEKLFFGSGTQLSVL.

The J gene is TRBJ1-2, the V gene TRBV5-6; D perhaps matches TRBD1 (6 bases). The V end lost 1 base, the J end lost 5 bases, and 24 bases lay between the germline ends. Germline-derived CDR1 and CDR2 are SGHDT and YYEEEE. This CDR3 has 18 amino acids. The chain's CDR3 is CASSLIQGGKPEEYGYTF. CDR3 coding DNA: TGTGCCAGCAGCTTGATACAGGGTGGCAAACCCGAGGAGTATGGCTACACCTTC. Complete variable domain (other parts from reference TRBV5-6 and TRBJ1-2): DAGVTQSPTHLIKTRGQQVTLRCSPKSGHDTVSWYQQALGQGPQFIFQYYEEEERQRGNFPDRFSGHQFPNYSSELNVNALLLGDSALYLCASSLIQGGKPEEYGYTFGSGTRLTVV.

The CDR3, as DNA: TGTGCCAGCACCGCCGTGGAGGGGTATGGCTACACCTTC. It is translated as CASTAVEGYGYTF. The chain uses TRBV28 and TRBJ1-2; tentatively, D is TRBD1 (5 bases). Trimming removed 7 bases from V and 5 bases from J, with 14 bases in between. The CDR3 has 13 residues. CDR1 MDHEN and CDR2 SYDVKM come from the germline V gene.

Worth noting for this clone: This same CDR3 is encoded by further DNA sequences in the sample. The CDR3: CASSYSTGGAYGYTF. In DNA, the CDR3 is TGTGCCAGCAGTTACTCGACAGGGGGCGCCTATGGCTACACCTTC. The gene calls are TRBV6-5 and TRBJ1-2; TRBD1 agrees at 10 bases. Per germline, CDR1 MNHEY and CDR2 SVGAGI. The V and J ends lost 0 bases and 4 bases, in that order; junction bases with no gene match: 2. The CDR3 is made up of 15 amino acids.

The genes are TRBV23-1 and TRBJ2-7, with 11 bases identical to TRBD1. TRBV23-1 falls under the ORF class, with uncertain function. There are 13 residues in the CDR3. V trimming: 9 bases; J trimming: 12 bases; junction bases outside the gene matches: 13. The CDR3 reads CASNRDRGAQWYF. In DNA form, the CDR3 reads TGCGCCAGTAACCGGGACAGGGGGGCTCAGTGGTACTTC.

This clone has a handful of counts. Other nucleotide sequences in the sample specify the same CDR3. The rearrangement joins TRBV29-1 to TRBJ1-2; TRBD1 matches 10 bases. The V gene end was trimmed by 3 bases and the J gene end by 4 bases; junction bases not matched to a gene: 2. The CDR3 has 13 residues. Germline values: CDR1 SQVTM, CDR2 ANQGSEA. The chain's CDR3 is CSVETGGGYGYTF. CDR3 DNA sequence: TGCAGCGTTGAGACAGGGGGCGGCTATGGCTACACCTTC. Looking up the rest from reference TRBV29-1 and TRBJ1-2 gives the full variable domain: SAVISQKPSRDICQRGTSLTIQCQVDSQVTMMFWYRQQPGQSLTLIATANQGSEATYESGFVIDKFPISRPNLTFSTLTVSNMSPEDSSIYLCSVETGGGYGYTFGSGTRLTVV.

This clone showed up just once. The chain joins TRBV28 to TRBJ2-5; 7 positions match TRBD1. Trimming at V came to 8 bases and at J to 2 bases, leaving 11 bases not matched to a gene. The CDR3 spans 15 residues. Germline CDR1 MDHEN, CDR2 SYDVKM. CDR3 protein: CASRLAGTVQETQYF. CDR3 nucleotides: TGTGCCAGCCGCCTCGCCGGGACAGTACAAGAGACCCAGTACTTC. Using reference TRBV28 and TRBJ2-5 for the parts outside the CDR3, the full variable domain is DVKVTQSSRYLVKRTGEKVFLECVQDMDHENMFWYRQDPGLGLRLIYFSYDVKMKEKGDIPEGYSVSREKKERFSLILESASTNQTSMYLCASRLAGTVQETQYFGPGTRLLVL.

The chain recombines TRBV28 with TRBJ2-1; no definite D call. V lost 6 bases and J 3 bases, leaving 12 bases between the germline ends. The germline V gene has CDR1 MDHEN and CDR2 SYDVKM. This CDR3 contains 14 residues. The CDR3 DNA follows: TGTGCCAGCAGCCCCCCGCCCAGCTACAATGAGCAGTTCTTC. The encoded protein is CASSPPPSYNEQFF.